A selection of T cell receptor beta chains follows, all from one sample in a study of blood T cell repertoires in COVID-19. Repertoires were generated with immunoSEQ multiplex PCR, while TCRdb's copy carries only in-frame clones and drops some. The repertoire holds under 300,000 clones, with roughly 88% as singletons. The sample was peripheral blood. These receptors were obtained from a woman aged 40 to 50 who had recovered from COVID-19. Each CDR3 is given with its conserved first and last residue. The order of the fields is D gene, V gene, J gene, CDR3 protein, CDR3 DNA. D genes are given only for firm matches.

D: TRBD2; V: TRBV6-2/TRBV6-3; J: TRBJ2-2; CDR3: CASSYSSGGARTGELFF; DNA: TGTGCCAGCAGTTATAGTAGCGGGGGGGCTCGGACCGGGGAGCTGTTTTTT
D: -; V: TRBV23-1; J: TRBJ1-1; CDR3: CASRRRRGATEAFF; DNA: TGCGCAAGCAGGAGGAGGAGAGGAGCCACTGAAGCTTTCTTT
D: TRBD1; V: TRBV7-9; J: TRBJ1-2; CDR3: CASSYGQGLHGYTF; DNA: TGTGCCAGCAGCTACGGACAGGGTTTGCATGGCTACACCTTC
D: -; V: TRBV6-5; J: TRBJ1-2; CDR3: CASSRAGDYGYTF; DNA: TGTGCCAGCAGCCGCGCCGGGGACTATGGCTACACCTTC
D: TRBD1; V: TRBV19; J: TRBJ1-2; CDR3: CATTGTGGTNNYGYTF; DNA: TGTGCCACCACCGGGACAGGGGGTACTAATAACTATGGCTACACCTTC
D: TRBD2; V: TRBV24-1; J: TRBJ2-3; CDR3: CATSETPGLAGDTDTQYF; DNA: TGTGCCACCAGTGAGACTCCGGGACTAGCGGGAGACACAGATACGCAGTATTTT
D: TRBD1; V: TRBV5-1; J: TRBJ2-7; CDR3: CASSLLQGEQYF; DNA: TGCGCCAGCAGCTTGTTACAGGGGGAGCAGTACTTC
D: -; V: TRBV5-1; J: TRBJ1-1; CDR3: CASSLAPQGQNTEAFF; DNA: TGCGCCAGCAGCTTGGCCCCACAGGGCCAAAACACTGAAGCTTTCTTT
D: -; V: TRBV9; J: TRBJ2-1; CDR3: CASSGLTTPNNEQFF; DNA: TGTGCCAGCAGCGGCCTCACGACTCCAAACAATGAGCAGTTCTTC
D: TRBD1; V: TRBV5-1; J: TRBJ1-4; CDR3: CASSPLDGDRGEKLFF; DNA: TGCGCCAGCAGCCCGCTTGACGGGGACAGGGGTGAAAAACTGTTTTTT